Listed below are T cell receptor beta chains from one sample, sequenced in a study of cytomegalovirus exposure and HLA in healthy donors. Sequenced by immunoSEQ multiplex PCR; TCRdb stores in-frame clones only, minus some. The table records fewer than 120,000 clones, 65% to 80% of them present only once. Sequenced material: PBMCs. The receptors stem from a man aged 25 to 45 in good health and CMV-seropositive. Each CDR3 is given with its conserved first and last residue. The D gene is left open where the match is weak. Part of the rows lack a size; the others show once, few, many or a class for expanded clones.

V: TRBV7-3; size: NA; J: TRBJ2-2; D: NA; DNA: TGTGCCAGCAGTCCTTTAGGACAGAGGGCCGGGGAGCTGTTTTTT; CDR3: CASSPLGQRAGELFF
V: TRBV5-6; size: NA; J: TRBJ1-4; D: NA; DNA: TGTGCCAGCAGCTTGGCCGGGGCTAATGAAAAACTGTTTTTT; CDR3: CASSLAGANEKLFF
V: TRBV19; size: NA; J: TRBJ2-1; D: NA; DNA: TGTGCCAGTAGTATTACCCAGGGGCCCTACAATGAGCAGTTCTTC; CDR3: CASSITQGPYNEQFF
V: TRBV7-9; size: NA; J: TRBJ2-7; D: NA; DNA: TGTTCCAGCAGCTTACCCCCTATTAACGAGCAGTACTTC; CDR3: CSSSLPPINEQYF
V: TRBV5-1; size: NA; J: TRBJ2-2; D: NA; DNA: TGCGCCAGCAGCGAAAGAGGGACCGGGGAGCTGTTTTTT; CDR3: CASSERGTGELFF
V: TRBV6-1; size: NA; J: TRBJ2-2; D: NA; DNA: TGTGCCAGCAGTCCCGTGCGGGGGAACACCGGGGAGCTGTTTTTT; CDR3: CASSPVRGNTGELFF
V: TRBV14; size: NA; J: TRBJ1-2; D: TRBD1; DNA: TGTGCCAGCAGCCAAGAAGCCCCGGGACAGCTATTTACTTCCTATGGCTACACCTTC; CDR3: CASSQEAPGQLFTSYGYTF
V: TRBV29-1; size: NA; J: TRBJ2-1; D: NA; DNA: TGCAGCGTTGCCCCCGGAGGTGAGCAGTTCTTC; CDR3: CSVAPGGEQFF
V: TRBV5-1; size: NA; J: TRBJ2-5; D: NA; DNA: TGCGCCAGCAGCTTGCAGGGTTGGGAGACCCAGTACTTC; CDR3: CASSLQGWETQYF
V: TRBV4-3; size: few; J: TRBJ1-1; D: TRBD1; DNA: TGCGCCAGCAGCCAAGAGGCCTCGGGAGAGGGGGCTCTATTT; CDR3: CASSQEASGEGALF
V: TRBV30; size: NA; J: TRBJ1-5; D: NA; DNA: TGTGCCTGGAGTGTTGGGAGCAACACCCTACAGCCCCAGCATTTT; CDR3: CAWSVGSNTLQPQHF
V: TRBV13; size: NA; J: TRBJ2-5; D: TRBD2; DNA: TGTGCCAGCAGCTTACGGACTAGCGGGGGGTCAAAGACCCAGTACTTC; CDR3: CASSLRTSGGSKTQYF
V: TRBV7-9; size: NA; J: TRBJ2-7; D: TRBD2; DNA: TGTGCCAGCAGCCCTCAGCGGGGGGGCGAGCAGTACTTC; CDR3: CASSPQRGGEQYF
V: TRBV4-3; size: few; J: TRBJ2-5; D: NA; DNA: TGCGCCAGCAGCCAAGTTTCGGGTGAGACCCAGTACTTC; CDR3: CASSQVSGETQYF
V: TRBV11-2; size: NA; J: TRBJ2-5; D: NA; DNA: TGTGCCAGCAGCTTAGGGGCTAGCAGATGGGAGACCCAGTACTTC; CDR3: CASSLGASRWETQYF
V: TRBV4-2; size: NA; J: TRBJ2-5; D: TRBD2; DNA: TGTGCCAGCAGCGCGCGGGGGTGGGGAGAGACCCAGTACTTC; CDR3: CASSARGWGETQYF
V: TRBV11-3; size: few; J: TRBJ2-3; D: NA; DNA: TGTGCCAGCAGCTTAGAACAGGCAGATACGCAGTATTTT; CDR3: CASSLEQADTQYF
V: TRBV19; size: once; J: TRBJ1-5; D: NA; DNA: TGTGCCAGTAGCCCTACGGCGGGCAATCAGCCCCAGCATTTT; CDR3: CASSPTAGNQPQHF
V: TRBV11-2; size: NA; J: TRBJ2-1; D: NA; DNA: TGTGCCAGCAGCTTAGTCGGGTCCGATGAGCAGTTCTTC; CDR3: CASSLVGSDEQFF
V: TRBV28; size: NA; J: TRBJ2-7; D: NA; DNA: TGTGCCAGCAGTCCCCAACAGGGTTGGAACGAGCAGTACTTC; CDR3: CASSPQQGWNEQYF
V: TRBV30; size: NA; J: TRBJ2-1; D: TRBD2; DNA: TGTGCCTGGAAACTAGCGGGGGGGAATGAGCAGTTCTTC; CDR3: CAWKLAGGNEQFF
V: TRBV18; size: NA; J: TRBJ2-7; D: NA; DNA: TGTGCCAGCTCACCATCCGCACAGATATTAACCTACGAGCAGTACTTC; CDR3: CASSPSAQILTYEQYF
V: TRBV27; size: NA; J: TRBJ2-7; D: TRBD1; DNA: TGTGCCAGCAGTTTCGCCGGGACAGGGTTCTACGAGCAGTACTTC; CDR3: CASSFAGTGFYEQYF
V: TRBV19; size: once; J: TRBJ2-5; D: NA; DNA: TGTGCCAGTAGCGACACCCAAGAGACCCAGTACTTC; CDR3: CASSDTQETQYF
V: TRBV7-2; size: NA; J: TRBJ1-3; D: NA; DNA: TGTGCCAGCAGCACCCACAGAATCTCTGGAAACACCATATATTTT; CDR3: CASSTHRISGNTIYF
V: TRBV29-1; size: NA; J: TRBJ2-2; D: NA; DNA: TGCAGCGCTCTGAGCACCGGGGAGCTGTTTTTT; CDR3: CSALSTGELFF
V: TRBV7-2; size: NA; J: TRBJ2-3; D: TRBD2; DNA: TGTGCCAGCAGCTTGGACCTAGCGGGGGATACGCAGTATTTT; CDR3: CASSLDLAGDTQYF
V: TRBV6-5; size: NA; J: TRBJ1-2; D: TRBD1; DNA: TGTGCCAGCAGTTCCGGGACAGCTAACTATGGCTACACCTTC; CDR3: CASSSGTANYGYTF
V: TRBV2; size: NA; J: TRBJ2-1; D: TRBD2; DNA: TGTGCCAGCAGCGGAAGGGGGACTAGGAGGTCCTACAATGAGCAGTTCTTC; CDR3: CASSGRGTRRSYNEQFF
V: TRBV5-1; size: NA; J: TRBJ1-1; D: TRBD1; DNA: TGCGCCAGCAGCATGACAGGGGCCCCTTCGGAGGCTTTCTTT; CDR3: CASSMTGAPSEAFF
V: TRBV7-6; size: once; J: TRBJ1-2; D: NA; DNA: TGTGCCAGCAGCCCAACCGCAGGGATGCATGGCTACACCTTC; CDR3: CASSPTAGMHGYTF
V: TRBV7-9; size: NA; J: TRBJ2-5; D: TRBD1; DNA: TGTGCCAGCAGCCCATCAACCGGGACAGAAGAGACCCAGTACTTC; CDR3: CASSPSTGTEETQYF
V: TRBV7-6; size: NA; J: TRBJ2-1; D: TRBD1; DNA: TGTGCCAGCAGCCGGACAGGGTCCTTGTCCAATGAGCAGTTCTTC; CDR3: CASSRTGSLSNEQFF
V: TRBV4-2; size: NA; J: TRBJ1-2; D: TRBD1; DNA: TGTGCCAGCAGCCAAGATGGGACAGGGGTGGACTATGGCTACACCTTC; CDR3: CASSQDGTGVDYGYTF
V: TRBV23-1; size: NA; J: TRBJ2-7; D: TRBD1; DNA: TGCGCCAGCAGTCCATGGACAGGGACGATGGACGAGCAGTACTTC; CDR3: CASSPWTGTMDEQYF
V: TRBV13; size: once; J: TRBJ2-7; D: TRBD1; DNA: TGTGCCAGCAGCCTAGGACAGGGCTACGAGCAGTACTTC; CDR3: CASSLGQGYEQYF
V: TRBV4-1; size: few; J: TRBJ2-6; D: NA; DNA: TGCGCCAGCAGCCACCAAACAGGGCTTGGGGCCAACGTCCTGACTTTC; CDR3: CASSHQTGLGANVLTF
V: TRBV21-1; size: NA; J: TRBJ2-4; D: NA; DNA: TGTGCCAGCAGCAAAGAGGGGGGACAGAAAAAAAACATTCAGTACTTC; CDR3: CASSKEGGQKKNIQYF
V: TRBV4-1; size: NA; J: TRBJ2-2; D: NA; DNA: TGCGCCAGCAGCCAAACAAACACCGGGGAGCTGTTTTTT; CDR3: CASSQTNTGELFF
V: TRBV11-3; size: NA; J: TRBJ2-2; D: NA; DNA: TGTGCCAGCAGCCCAGGGGAAGCGAACACCGGGGAGCTGTTTTTT; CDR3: CASSPGEANTGELFF
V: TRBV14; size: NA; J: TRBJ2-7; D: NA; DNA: TGTGCCAGCAGCCAGGTGGACAGTTACTACGAGCAGTACTTC; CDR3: CASSQVDSYYEQYF
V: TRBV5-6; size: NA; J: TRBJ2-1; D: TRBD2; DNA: TGTGCCAGCAGCCTACTAGCGGGGTGGGCCAATGAGCAGTTCTTC; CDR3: CASSLLAGWANEQFF
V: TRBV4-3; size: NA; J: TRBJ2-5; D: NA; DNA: TGCGCCAGCAGCCAAGCACGGACTACCCAAGAGACCCAGTACTTC; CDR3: CASSQARTTQETQYF
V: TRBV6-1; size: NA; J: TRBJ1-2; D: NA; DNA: TGTGCCAGCAGTGAGTTGGACAGTAAAATCTATGACTACACCTTC; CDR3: CASSELDSKIYDYTF
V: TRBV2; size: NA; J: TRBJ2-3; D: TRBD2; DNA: TGTGCCAGCAGTTCCGAGCTGACTAGCGGGGGAGGGCAGTATTTT; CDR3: CASSSELTSGGGQYF
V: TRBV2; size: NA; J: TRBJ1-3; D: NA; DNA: TGTGCCCACAAAAAGGCAGGGGACGGGGACACCATATATTTT; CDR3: CAHKKAGDGDTIYF
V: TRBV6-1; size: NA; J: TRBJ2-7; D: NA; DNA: TGTGCCAGCAGTGTGCAGGGTACTACCTACGAGCAGTACTTC; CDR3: CASSVQGTTYEQYF
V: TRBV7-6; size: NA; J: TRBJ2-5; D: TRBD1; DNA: TGTGCCAGCAGCTCGACAGGGGGCAGAGAGACCCAGTACTTC; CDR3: CASSSTGGRETQYF
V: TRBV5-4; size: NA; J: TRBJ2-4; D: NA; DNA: TGTGCCAGCAGCTTGCGTGGAGGCACAAACATTCAGTACTTC; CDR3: CASSLRGGTNIQYF
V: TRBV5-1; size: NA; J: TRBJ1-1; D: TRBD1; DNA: TGCGCCAGCAGCCCGGGACAGTACACTGAAGCTTTCTTT; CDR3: CASSPGQYTEAFF
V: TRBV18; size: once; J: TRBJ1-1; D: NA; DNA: TGTGCCACCTTCCAGGGCGAGACGAACACTGAAGCTTTCTTT; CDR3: CATFQGETNTEAFF
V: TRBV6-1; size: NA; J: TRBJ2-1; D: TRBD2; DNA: TGTGCCAGCAGTGAAGCATCGGGGGGGTCTCTTAAGCAGTTCTTC; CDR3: CASSEASGGSLKQFF
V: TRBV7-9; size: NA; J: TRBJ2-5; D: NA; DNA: TGTGCCAGCAGCTTAAGGGGCCCCCAAGAGACCCAGTACTTC; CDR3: CASSLRGPQETQYF